A single sample is the source of the 19 T cell receptor beta chains below, sequenced in a study of cytomegalovirus exposure and HLA in healthy donors. With 60 Vbeta and 13 Jbeta primers, the PCR was carried out. TCRdb keeps only in-frame clones here, not all; method: immunoSEQ multiplex PCR. Here the sample spans about 150,000 clones, about 85% being singletons. The specimen was PBMCs. The source of these receptors is a man between 18 and 29 years old in good health and CMV-seronegative.

Worth noting for this clone: This same CDR3 is encoded by further DNA sequences in the sample. This chain uses TRBV18 with TRBJ2-1; 9 bases line up with TRBD1. Germline CDR1 is KGHSH and CDR2 is LQKENI. The CDR3 extends over 11 amino acids. The ends lost 3 bases at V and 16 bases at J; junction bases unmatched: 4. CDR3 bases: TGTGCCAGCTCACCTAGGGACAGGGAATTCTTC. The encoded protein is CASSPRDREFF.

J is TRBJ2-1 and V is TRBV19; 9 bases match TRBD1. Per the germline V gene, CDR1 is LNHDA and CDR2 is SQIVND (reference sequence). The length of the CDR3 is 17 residues. V shed 4 bases, J shed 14 bases, and the junction held 21 bases outside the gene matches. The CDR3, as DNA: TGTGCCAGTAGTAGAGGTGGAAGGCGGACAGGGGCTTTTAAGAAGTTCTTC. It encodes CASSRGGRRTGAFKKFF.

This clone has only a few counts. This chain connects TRBV6-6 to TRBJ2-1; D uncertain. V was pared by 5 bases and J by 5 bases, with 10 bases between. This CDR3 region has 13 residues. Germline V gene lookup returns CDR1 MNHNY and CDR2 SVGAGI (reference sequence). The CDR3 region is CASSPLADNEQFF. CDR3 coding DNA: TGTGCCAGCAGTCCCCTTGCGGACAATGAGCAGTTCTTC.

Only one count was recorded for this clone. This chain joins TRBV4-1 and TRBJ1-4, with 10 nucleotides matching TRBD1. The CDR3 is 14 residues long. J gave up 8 bases and V 4 bases, and 4 bases lay outside the gene matches. The germline CDR1 and CDR2 sequences are MGHRA and YSYEKL. The CDR3, as DNA: TGCGCCAGCAGCCTCCTGACAGGGGGCGAAAAACTGTTTTTT. Translation: CASSLLTGGEKLFF.

V usage is TRBV28 and J usage is TRBJ2-2; a possible D gene is TRBD2 (5 bases). Per the germline V gene, CDR1 is MDHEN and CDR2 is SYDVKM. The V and J ends lost 9 bases and 5 bases respectively, with 13 bases between them. The CDR3 sequence is 13 residues long. The CDR3 region is CASMVRRTGELFF. The CDR3 DNA reads as TGTGCCAGTATGGTGAGGAGGACCGGGGAGCTGTTTTTT.

The rearrangement links TRBV5-6 to TRBJ1-1, with 11 nucleotides matching TRBD1. J was trimmed by 9 bases and V by 0 bases; bases with no gene match: 16. Germline V gives CDR1 SGHDT, CDR2 YYEEEE. The CDR3 sequence is 18 residues long. This CDR3 is CASSLDRYSWDRGKKAFF. The DNA of the CDR3 is TGTGCCAGCAGCTTGGATAGGTATTCGTGGGACAGGGGGAAAAAAGCTTTCTTT.

The chain recombines TRBV6-1 with TRBJ1-2; D perhaps matches TRBD1 (6 bases). CDR1 is MNHNS and CDR2 is SASEGT in the germline V gene. Trimming removed 7 bases from V and 4 bases from J, with 10 bases in between. The CDR3 covers 12 residues. The CDR3 loop is CASTGVLYGYTF. CDR3 nucleotide sequence: TGTGCCAGCACAGGGGTACTCTATGGCTACACCTTC.

V is TRBV6-6 and J is TRBJ2-3; 7 bases agree with TRBD2. V was pared by 4 bases and J by 4 bases, with 8 bases of the junction left unmatched. CDR1 is MNHNY, CDR2 SVGAGI, per germline (reference sequence). The CDR3 consists of 15 residues. CDR3 sequence reads: CASSWSAGHSDTQYF. The CDR3 DNA is TGTGCCAGCAGTTGGTCAGCGGGGCATTCAGATACGCAGTATTTT.

The V gene is TRBV5-1, the J gene TRBJ2-2, with 8 bases identical to TRBD1. This CDR3 region has 15 residues. Germline lookup yields CDR1 SGHRS and CDR2 YFSETQ. Trimming took 5 bases from V and 2 from J; bases not matched to a gene: 5. Here the CDR3 reads CASSPTGGNTGELFF. The DNA for the CDR3 is TGCGCCAGCAGTCCCACAGGGGGAAACACCGGGGAGCTGTTTTTT.

CDR3 in DNA: TGTGCCAGCGGCAGGGGGGTCACTGAAGCTTTCTTT. This encodes CASGRGVTEAFF. The chain recombines TRBV6-5 with TRBJ1-1; 7 bases are shared with TRBD1. The V and J ends lost 8 bases and 4 bases, in that order; junction bases with no gene match: 4. The CDR3 length is 12 residues. Germline V lookup: CDR1 MNHEY, CDR2 SVGAGI.

The rearrangement uses TRBV7-6 and TRBJ2-7; 10 positions agree with TRBD1. The CDR3 has 15 residues. The V gene's germline CDR1 is SGHVS and CDR2 FNYEAQ. Trimming removed 4 bases from V and 7 bases from J; junction bases left unmatched: 10. The CDR3 DNA follows: TGTGCCAGCAGCTCGACGGGACAGGGGAAAGGGGAGCAGTACTTC. Its translation is CASSSTGQGKGEQYF.

This clone was detected a few times. The chain combines TRBV7-3 with TRBJ1-2; 9 bases are a match to TRBD1. Germline CDR1 reads SGHTA; CDR2 reads FQGTGA. CDR3 length: 14 amino acids. After removal of 5 bases from V and 6 bases from J, the junction contained 7 bases not matched to a gene. The CDR3 nucleotides are TGTGCCAGCAGCCCGGTACAGGGGGCGGATGGCTACACCTTC. Amino acid sequence: CASSPVQGADGYTF.

The chain employs TRBV5-1 and TRBJ2-7, with D perhaps matching TRBD1 (5 bases). Trimming stripped 5 bases from V and 1 base from J, with 22 bases between. Germline assignment: CDR1 SGHRS and CDR2 YFSETQ. This CDR3 spans 17 amino acids. The DNA for the CDR3 is TGCGCCAGCAGGGTCAGGGATGCGACCTATAGGTCCTACGAGCAGTACTTC. Protein product: CASRVRDATYRSYEQYF.

The genes are TRBV29-1 and TRBJ1-3; D unclear. Germline-derived CDR1 and CDR2 are SQVTM and ANQGSEA. The CDR3 has 14 amino acids. The ends were cut back, 5 bases at V and 1 base at J, with 12 bases in the middle. CDR3 in DNA: TGCAGCGTTCGGGGATGGGAATCTGGAAACACCATATATTTT. This gives the protein CSVRGWESGNTIYF.

The chain uses TRBV5-1 and TRBJ1-5; 9 nucleotides align to TRBD1. Trimming removed 0 bases from V and 4 bases from J; junction bases left unmatched: 2. The CDR3 runs to 15 residues. Germline CDR1 SGHRS, CDR2 YFSETQ. The CDR3 bases are TGCGCCAGCAGCTTGGGACAGGGGGGGAATCAGCCCCAGCATTTT. This gives the protein CASSLGQGGNQPQHF.

V is TRBV6-5 and J is TRBJ2-7; 7 bases map to TRBD1. V gave up 6 bases and J gave up 6 bases; unmatched junction bases: 5. The CDR3 runs 12 residues. Germline V gene sequence: CDR1 MNHEY, CDR2 SVGAGI. The CDR3 protein is CASSPGQLEQYF. As DNA, the CDR3 is TGTGCCAGCAGCCCGGGACAGCTCGAGCAGTACTTC.

The V call is TRBV7-2, the J call TRBJ1-6; D not certain. CDR3 size: 15 residues. V was cut by 1 base and J by 9 bases, with 13 bases left in between. In germline, CDR1 is SGHTA, CDR2 FQGNSA. The CDR3 protein is CASSLVGAPGSPLHF. As DNA, the CDR3 is TGTGCCAGCAGCTTAGTAGGAGCCCCGGGTTCACCCCTCCACTTT. Looking up the rest from reference TRBV7-2 and TRBJ1-6 gives the full variable domain: GAGVSQSPSNKVTEKGKDVELRCDPISGHTALYWYRQSLGQGLEFLIYFQGNSAPDKSGLPSDRFSAERTGGSVSTLTIQRTQQEDSAVYLCASSLVGAPGSPLHFGNGTRLTVT.

The gene calls are TRBV12-5 and TRBJ2-7; 8 nucleotides match TRBD1. The ends lost 7 bases at V and 3 bases at J; junction bases unmatched: 2. This CDR3 comprises 12 residues. Germline V CDR1 and CDR2: LGHNT, FRNRAP. The CDR3 loop reads CASADRGYEQYF. In nucleotides, the CDR3 is TGTGCTAGTGCAGACAGGGGCTACGAGCAGTACTTC.

The rearrangement joins TRBV15 to TRBJ1-2, with D perhaps matching TRBD1 (5 bases). The length of the CDR3 is 14 residues. V shed 3 bases and J shed 4 bases, with 12 bases lying between them. CDR1 is LNHNV and CDR2 is YYDKDF in the germline V gene (reference sequence). CDR3 protein: CATSSGGRPYGYTF. DNA for the CDR3: TGTGCCACCAGCAGTGGGGGGAGACCCTATGGCTACACCTTC.